This TCR beta chain stems from a study of OX40 agonist ivuxolimab in advanced cancers. Whole-study context: Partial responses occurred in Three dose-escalation patients, one with hepatocellular carcinoma and two with cutaneous melanoma. Findings of the study overall: Fewer expanded clones were found on average in CD4+ than in CD8+ T cells. The investigators did not determine what antigen specificity the expanded peripheral T cells had.

V was cut by 6 bases and J by 3 bases, with 11 bases left in between. The CDR3 has 13 amino acids. The V gene's germline CDR1 is KGHSH and CDR2 LQKENI. As regards this clone: Its antigen remains unidentified.

Produced via immunoSEQ multiplex PCR; TCRdb's table is partial and in-frame only. The sample includes roughly 84,000 clones, around 85% of them seen just once. The input for sequencing was CD4+ or CD8+ T cells sorted from blood, taken in a trial of the OX40 agonist ivuxolimab. The chain has TRBV18 and TRBJ2-5; D gene unclear. The receptor was derived from an adult with an advanced solid tumor such as melanoma, head and neck, liver or kidney cancer. CDR3 coding DNA: TGTGCCAGCTCCACTTCCGCGGAAGAGACCCAGTACTTC. This translates into CASSTSAEETQYF.